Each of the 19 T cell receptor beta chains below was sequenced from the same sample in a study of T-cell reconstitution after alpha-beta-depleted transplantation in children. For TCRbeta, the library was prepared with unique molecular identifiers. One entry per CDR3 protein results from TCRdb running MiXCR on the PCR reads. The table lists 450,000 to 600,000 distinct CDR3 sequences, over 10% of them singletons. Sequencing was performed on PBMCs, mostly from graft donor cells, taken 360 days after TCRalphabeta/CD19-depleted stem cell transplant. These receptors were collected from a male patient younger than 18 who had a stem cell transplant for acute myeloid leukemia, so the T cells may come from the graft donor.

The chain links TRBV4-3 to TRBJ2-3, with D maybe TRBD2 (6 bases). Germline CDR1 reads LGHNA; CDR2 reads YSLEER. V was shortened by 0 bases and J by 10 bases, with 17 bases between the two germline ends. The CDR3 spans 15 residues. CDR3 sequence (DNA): TGCGCCAGCAGCCAAGAAGGGGCTGGGCGGGATCCGCAGTATTTT. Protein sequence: CASSQEGAGRDPQYF.

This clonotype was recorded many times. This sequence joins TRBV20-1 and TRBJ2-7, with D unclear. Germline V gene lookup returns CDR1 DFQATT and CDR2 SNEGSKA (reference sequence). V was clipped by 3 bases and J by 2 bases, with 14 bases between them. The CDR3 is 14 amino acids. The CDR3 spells CSARVPRSTYEQYF. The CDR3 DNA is TGCAGTGCTAGGGTACCCAGGTCGACCTACGAGCAGTACTTC.

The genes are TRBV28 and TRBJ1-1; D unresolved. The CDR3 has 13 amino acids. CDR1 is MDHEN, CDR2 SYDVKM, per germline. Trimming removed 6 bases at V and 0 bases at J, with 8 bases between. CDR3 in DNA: TGTGCCAGCAGGGAGTCATTGAACACTGAAGCTTTCTTT. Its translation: CASRESLNTEAFF.

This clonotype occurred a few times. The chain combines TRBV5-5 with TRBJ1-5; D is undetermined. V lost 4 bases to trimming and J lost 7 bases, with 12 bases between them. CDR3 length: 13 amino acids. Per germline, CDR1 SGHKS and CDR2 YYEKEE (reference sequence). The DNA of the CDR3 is TGTGCCAGCAGCAGAGGTGGGGTCCAGCCCCAGCATTTT. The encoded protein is CASSRGGVQPQHF.

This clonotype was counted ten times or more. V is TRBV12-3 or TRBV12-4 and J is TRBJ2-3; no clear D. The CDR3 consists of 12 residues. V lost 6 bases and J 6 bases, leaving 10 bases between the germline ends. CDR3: CASREHGDTQYF. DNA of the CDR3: TGTGCCAGCAGGGAGCATGGGGATACGCAGTATTTT.

Written as DNA, the CDR3 is TGTGCCAGCAGCCTTAGGAGAACGTGGGGCAGTCCTAAAAACATTCAGTACTTC. Protein sequence: CASSLRRTWGSPKNIQYF. This chain joins TRBV27 and TRBJ2-4; D perhaps matches TRBD1 (5 bases). Germline lookup yields CDR1 MNHEY and CDR2 SMNVEV (reference sequence). This CDR3 region has 18 residues. V was cut by 6 bases and J by 4 bases, with 25 bases left in between.

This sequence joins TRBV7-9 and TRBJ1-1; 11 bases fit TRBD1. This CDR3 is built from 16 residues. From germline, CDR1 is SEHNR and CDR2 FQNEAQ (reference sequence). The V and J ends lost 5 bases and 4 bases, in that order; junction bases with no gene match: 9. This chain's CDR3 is CASSLRTGGEVTEAFF. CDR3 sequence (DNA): TGTGCCAGCAGCCTTCGGACAGGGGGCGAGGTCACTGAAGCTTTCTTT.

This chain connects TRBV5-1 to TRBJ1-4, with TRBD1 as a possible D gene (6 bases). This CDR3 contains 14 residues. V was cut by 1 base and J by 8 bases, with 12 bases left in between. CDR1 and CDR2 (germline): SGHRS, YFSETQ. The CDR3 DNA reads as TGCGCCAGCAGCTTGTCGGGACACGGGGAAAAACTGTTTTTT. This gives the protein CASSLSGHGEKLFF.

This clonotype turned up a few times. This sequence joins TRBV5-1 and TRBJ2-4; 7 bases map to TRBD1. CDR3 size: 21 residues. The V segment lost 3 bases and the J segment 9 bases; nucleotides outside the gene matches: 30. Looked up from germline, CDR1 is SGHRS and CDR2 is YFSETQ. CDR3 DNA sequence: TGCGCCAGCAGCTCCTCCGGACAGGCGACGTACAATCCTGCTAAGCTAAGCATTCAGTACTTC. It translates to CASSSSGQATYNPAKLSIQYF.

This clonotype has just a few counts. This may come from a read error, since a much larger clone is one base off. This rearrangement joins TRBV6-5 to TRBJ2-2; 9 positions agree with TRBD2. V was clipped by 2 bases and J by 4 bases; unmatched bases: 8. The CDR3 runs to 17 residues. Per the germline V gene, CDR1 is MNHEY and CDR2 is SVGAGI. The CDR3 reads CASSYGTSSLPTGELFF. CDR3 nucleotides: TGTGCCAGCAGTTACGGGACTAGCTCCCTACCCACCGGGGAGCTGTTTTTT.

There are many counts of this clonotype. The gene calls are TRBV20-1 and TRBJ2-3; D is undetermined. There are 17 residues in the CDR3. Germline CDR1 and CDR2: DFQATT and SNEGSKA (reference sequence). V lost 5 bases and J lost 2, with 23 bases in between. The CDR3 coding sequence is TGCAGTGCTGCTACTTTCACTGGAACTTCTCTCACAGATACGCAGTATTTT. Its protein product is CSAATFTGTSLTDTQYF.

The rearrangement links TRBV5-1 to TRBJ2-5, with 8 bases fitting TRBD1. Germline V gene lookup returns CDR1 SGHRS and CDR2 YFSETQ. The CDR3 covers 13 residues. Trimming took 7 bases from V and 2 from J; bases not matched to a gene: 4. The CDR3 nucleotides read TGCGCCAGCGCCCGGACAGGGCAAGAGACCCAGTACTTC. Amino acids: CASARTGQETQYF.

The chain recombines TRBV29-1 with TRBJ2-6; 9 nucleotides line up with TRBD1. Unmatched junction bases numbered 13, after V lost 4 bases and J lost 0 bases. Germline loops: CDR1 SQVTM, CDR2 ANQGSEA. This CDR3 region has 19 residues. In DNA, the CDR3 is TGCAGCGTTGCAGTTGATCGGGGACAGGGTAACTCTGGGGCCAACGTCCTGACTTTC. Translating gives CSVAVDRGQGNSGANVLTF. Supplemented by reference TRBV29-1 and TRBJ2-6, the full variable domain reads SAVISQKPSRDICQRGTSLTIQCQVDSQVTMMFWYRQQPGQSLTLIATANQGSEATYESGFVIDKFPISRPNLTFSTLTVSNMSPEDSSIYLCSVAVDRGQGNSGANVLTFGAGSRLTVL.

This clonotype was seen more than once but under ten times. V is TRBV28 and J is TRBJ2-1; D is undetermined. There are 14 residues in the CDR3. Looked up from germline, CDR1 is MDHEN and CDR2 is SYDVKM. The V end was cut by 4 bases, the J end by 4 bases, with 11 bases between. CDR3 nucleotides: TGTGCCAGCAGTTCCTCCCGTACTTACAATGAGCAGTTCTTC. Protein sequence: CASSSSRTYNEQFF.

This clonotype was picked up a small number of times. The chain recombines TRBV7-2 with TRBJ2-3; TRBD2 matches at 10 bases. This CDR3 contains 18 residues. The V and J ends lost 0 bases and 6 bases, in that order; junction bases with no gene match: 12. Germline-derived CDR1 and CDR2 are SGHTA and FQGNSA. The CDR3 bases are TGTGCCAGCAGCTTAGCCGGGACTAGCGTCCGATGGGTCGATACGCAGTATTTT. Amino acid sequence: CASSLAGTSVRWVDTQYF.

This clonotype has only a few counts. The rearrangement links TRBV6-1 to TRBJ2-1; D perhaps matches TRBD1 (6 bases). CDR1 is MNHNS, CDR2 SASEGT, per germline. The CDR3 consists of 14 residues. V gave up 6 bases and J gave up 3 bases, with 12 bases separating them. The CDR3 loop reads CASSSQGFYNEQFF. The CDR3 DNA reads TGTGCCAGCAGCTCACAGGGTTTCTACAATGAGCAGTTCTTC.

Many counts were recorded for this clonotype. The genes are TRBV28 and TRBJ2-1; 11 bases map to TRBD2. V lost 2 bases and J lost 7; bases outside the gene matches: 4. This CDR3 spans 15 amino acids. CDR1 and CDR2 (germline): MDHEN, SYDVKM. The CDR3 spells CASSLTSGSFNEQFF. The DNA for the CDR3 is TGTGCCAGCAGTTTAACTAGCGGGAGCTTTAATGAGCAGTTCTTC. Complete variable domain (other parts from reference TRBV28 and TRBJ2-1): DVKVTQSSRYLVKRTGEKVFLECVQDMDHENMFWYRQDPGLGLRLIYFSYDVKMKEKGDIPEGYSVSREKKERFSLILESASTNQTSMYLCASSLTSGSFNEQFFGPGTRLTVL.

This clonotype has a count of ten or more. Here the CDR3 reads CASSSLSGSTDTQYF. The CDR3 region has the DNA TGTGCCAGCAGCTCCCTTAGCGGTAGCACAGATACGCAGTATTTT. The chain recombines TRBV5-6 with TRBJ2-3; TRBD2 is a possible D gene (6 bases). CDR1 and CDR2 (germline): SGHDT, YYEEEE. V lost 3 bases and J 0 bases, leaving 11 bases between the germline ends. This CDR3 spans 15 amino acids.

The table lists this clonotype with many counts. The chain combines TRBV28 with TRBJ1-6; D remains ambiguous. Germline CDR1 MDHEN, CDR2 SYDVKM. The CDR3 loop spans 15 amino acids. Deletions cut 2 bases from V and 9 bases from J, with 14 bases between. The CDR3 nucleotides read TGTGCCAGCAGTTTAGGCGTCCTACGGGGTTCACCCCTCCACTTT. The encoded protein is CASSLGVLRGSPLHF. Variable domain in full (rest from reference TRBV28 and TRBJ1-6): DVKVTQSSRYLVKRTGEKVFLECVQDMDHENMFWYRQDPGLGLRLIYFSYDVKMKEKGDIPEGYSVSREKKERFSLILESASTNQTSMYLCASSLGVLRGSPLHFGNGTRLTVT.